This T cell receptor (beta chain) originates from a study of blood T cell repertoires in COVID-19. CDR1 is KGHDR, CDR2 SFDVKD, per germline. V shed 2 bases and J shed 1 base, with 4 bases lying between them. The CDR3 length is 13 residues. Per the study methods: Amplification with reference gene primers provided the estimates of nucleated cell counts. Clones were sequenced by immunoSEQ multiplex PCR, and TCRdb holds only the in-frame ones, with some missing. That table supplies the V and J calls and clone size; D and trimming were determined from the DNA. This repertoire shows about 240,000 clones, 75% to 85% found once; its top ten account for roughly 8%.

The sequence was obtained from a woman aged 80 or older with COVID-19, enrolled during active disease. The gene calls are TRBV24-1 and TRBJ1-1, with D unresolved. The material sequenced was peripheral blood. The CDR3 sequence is CATSDYRNTEAFF. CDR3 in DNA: TGTGCCACCAGTGATTACAGGAACACTGAAGCTTTCTTT.